This T cell receptor beta chain was observed in a study of shared clonotypes between healthy human individuals. Study observations and caveats: At large depth, rarefaction still showed sorted-subset sequencing to be incomplete.

Source study methods: From ImmunoSEQ came sequences covering only the junction and carrying no quality scores, so filtering differed. Some clones are missing from TCRdb's copy, which holds only in-frame ones; the method was immunoSEQ multiplex PCR. V and J calls plus clone size are reproduced from that table; the DNA served to infer D and trimming. The sample yields about 2.4 million clones, roughly 93% seen once. The CDR3 extends over 13 amino acids. V lost 4 bases, J lost 1 base, and 10 bases lay in between. Germline CDR1 reads GTSNPN; CDR2 reads SVGIG (reference sequence). Into CD45RA+ naive and CD45RA-negative memory subsets, the CD4+ cells were split. As regards this clone: Antigen specificity is unknown.

The chain is built from TRBV30 and TRBJ1-1; D unresolved. The receptor's source is a man between 18 and 29 years old in good health. Some clones in this sample may be carry-over from other donors' samples. Input material: naive CD4+ T cells from PBMCs. Subset defined: CD45RA+ positively selected. The CDR3 loop is CAWNSQPNTEAFF. DNA of the CDR3: TGTGCCTGGAACTCACAGCCGAACACTGAAGCTTTCTTT.